This T cell receptor (beta chain) is drawn from a study of T cell responses to AZD1222 COVID-19 vaccine. Study-wide context: Recipients boosted at about 4 weeks or about 12 weeks are pooled.

This clone was picked up one time. Its specificity is not known. The repertoire was sequenced with immunoSEQ multiplex PCR; TCRdb's copy has only in-frame clones and lacks some. The sample carries tens of thousands of clones, 65% to 85% recorded once. The CDR3 has 16 residues. V lost 0 bases and J lost 3; bases outside the gene matches: 3. Looked up from germline, CDR1 is LGHDT and CDR2 is YNNKEL (reference sequence). The study's findings and limits: Close to half of all spike-specific TCRs reportedly target regions of the variants that are unmutated. The donors showed a predominance of white British ancestry and of females, with possible underestimation of clonal diversity. Rises in breadth and depth of Spike-specific TCRs came after two AZD1222 doses.

V usage is TRBV3-1 (or the pseudogene TRBV3-2) and J usage is TRBJ2-1; 9 bases match TRBD2. This TCR was recovered from an adult in good health. Sample: peripheral blood, taken on day 0 of AZD1222 vaccination. The CDR3 protein is CASSQDRLAVYNEQFF. The CDR3 nucleotides read TGTGCCAGCAGCCAAGATCGACTAGCGGTCTACAATGAGCAGTTCTTC.